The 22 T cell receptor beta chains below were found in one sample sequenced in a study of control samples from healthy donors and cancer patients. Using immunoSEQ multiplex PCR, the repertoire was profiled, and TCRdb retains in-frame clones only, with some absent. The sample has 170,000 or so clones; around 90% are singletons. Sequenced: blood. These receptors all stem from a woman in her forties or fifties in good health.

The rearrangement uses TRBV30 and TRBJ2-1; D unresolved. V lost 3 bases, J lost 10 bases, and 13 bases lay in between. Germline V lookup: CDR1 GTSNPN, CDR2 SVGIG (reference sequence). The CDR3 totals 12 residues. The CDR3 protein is CAWRGVVGEQFF. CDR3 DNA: TGTGCCTGGAGGGGCGTCGTTGGGGAGCAGTTCTTC.

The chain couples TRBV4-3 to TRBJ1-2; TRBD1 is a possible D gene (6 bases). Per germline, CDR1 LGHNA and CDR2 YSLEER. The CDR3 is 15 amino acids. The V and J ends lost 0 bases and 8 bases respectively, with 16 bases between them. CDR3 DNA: TGCGCCAGCAGCCAAGATCCATTGAGGGGGTTCGGCTACACCTTC. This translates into CASSQDPLRGFGYTF.

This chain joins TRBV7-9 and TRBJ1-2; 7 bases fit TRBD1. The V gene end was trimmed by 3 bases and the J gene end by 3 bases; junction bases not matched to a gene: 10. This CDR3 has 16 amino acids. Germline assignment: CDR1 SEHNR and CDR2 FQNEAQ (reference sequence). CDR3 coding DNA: TGTGCCAGCAGCTTCTCAGGGGGTCAACCTTACTATGGCTACACCTTC. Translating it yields CASSFSGGQPYYGYTF.

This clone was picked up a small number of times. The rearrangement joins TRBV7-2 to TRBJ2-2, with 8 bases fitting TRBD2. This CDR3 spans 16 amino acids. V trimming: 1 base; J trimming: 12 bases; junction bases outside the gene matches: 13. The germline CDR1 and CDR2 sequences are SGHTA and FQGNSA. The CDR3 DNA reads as TGTGCCAGCAGCTTAGAGAGTAACGGGGGGGATCTAAAGCTGTTTTTT. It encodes CASSLESNGGDLKLFF.

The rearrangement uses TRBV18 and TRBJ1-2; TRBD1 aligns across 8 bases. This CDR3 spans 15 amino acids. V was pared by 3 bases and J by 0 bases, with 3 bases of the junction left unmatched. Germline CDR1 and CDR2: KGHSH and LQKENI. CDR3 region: CASSPGQEANYGYTF. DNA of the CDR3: TGTGCCAGCTCACCGGGACAGGAAGCTAACTATGGCTACACCTTC.

CDR3: CASSYSGQYYEQYF. The CDR3 DNA reads TGTGCCAGCAGTTACTCAGGACAGTACTACGAGCAGTACTTC. The V gene is TRBV6-5, the J gene TRBJ2-7; possibly TRBD1 for D (6 bases). CDR1 is MNHEY and CDR2 is SVGAGI in the germline V gene. The CDR3 extends over 14 amino acids. V lost 0 bases and J 3 bases, leaving 9 bases between the germline ends.

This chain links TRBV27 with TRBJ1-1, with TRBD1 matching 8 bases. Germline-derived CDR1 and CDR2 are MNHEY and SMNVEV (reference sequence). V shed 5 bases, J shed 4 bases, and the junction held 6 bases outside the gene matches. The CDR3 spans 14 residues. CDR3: CASSLRTGPTEAFF. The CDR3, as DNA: TGTGCCAGCAGTCTCCGGACAGGGCCCACTGAAGCTTTCTTT.

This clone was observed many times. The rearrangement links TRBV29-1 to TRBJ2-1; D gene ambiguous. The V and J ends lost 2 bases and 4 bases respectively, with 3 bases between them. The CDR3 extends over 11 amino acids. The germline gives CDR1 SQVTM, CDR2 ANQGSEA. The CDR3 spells CSVEQYNEQFF. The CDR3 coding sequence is TGCAGCGTTGAACAGTACAATGAGCAGTTCTTC.

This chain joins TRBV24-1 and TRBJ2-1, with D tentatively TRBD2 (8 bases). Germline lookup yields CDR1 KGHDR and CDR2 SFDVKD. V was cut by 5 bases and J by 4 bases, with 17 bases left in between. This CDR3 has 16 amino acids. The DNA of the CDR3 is TGTGCCACCAGTGCGCGGGGGGACAGTTCGTACAATGAGCAGTTCTTC. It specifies CATSARGDSSYNEQFF.

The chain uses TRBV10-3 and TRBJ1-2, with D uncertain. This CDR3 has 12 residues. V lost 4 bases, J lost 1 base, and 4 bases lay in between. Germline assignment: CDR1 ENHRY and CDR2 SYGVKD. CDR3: CAISVDNYGYTF. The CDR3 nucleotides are TGTGCCATCAGTGTAGATAACTATGGCTACACCTTC.

CDR3 residues: CASSLAETGGEKLFF. DNA for the CDR3: TGTGCCAGCAGCTTAGCTGAGACAGGGGGGGAAAAACTGTTTTTT. The rearrangement uses TRBV7-9 and TRBJ1-4; 9 nucleotides line up with TRBD1. V was pared by 0 bases and J by 8 bases, with 4 bases of the junction left unmatched. The CDR3 contains 15 residues. The germline V gene encodes CDR1 SEHNR and CDR2 FQNEAQ (reference sequence).

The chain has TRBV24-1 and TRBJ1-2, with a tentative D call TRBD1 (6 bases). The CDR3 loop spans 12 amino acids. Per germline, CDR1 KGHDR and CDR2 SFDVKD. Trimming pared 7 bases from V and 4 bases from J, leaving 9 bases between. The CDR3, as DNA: TGTGCCACCAGCCTGGACAGCTATGGCTACACCTTC. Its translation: CATSLDSYGYTF.

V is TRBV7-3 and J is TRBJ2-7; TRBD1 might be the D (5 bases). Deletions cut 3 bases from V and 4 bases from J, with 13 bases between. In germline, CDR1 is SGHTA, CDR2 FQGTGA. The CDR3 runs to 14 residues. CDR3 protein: CASSFGQGRYEQYF. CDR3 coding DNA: TGTGCCAGCAGCTTTGGGCAGGGTCGATACGAGCAGTACTTC.

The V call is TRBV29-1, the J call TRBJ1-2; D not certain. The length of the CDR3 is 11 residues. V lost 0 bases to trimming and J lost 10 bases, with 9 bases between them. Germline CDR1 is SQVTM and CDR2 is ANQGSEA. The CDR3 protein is CSVEDQNIYTF. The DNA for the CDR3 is TGCAGCGTTGAAGATCAAAATATCTACACCTTC.

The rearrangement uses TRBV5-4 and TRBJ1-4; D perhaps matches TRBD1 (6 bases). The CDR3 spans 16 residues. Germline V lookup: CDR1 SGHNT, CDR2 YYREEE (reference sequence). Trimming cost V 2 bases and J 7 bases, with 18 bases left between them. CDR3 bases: TGTGCCAGCAGCTTACAGGGTTTATCGGGTGGTGAAAAACTGTTTTTT. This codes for CASSLQGLSGGEKLFF.

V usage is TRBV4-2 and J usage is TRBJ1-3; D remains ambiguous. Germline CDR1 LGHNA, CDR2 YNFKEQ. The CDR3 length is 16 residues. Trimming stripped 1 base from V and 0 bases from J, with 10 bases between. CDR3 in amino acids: CASSQVGLNSGNTIYF. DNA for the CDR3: TGTGCCAGCAGCCAAGTTGGGCTCAACTCTGGAAACACCATATATTTT.

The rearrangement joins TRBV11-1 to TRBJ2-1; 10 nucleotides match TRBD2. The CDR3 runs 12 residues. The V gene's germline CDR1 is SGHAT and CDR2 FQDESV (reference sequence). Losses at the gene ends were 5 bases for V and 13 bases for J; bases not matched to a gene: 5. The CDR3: CASSMLAGEQFF. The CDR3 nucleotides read TGTGCCAGCAGCATGCTAGCGGGGGAACAGTTCTTC.

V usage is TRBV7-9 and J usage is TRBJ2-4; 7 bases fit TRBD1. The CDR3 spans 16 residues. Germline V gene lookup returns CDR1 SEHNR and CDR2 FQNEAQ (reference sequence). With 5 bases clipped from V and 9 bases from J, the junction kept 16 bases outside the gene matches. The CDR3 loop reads CASSTLDSRSGGIQYF. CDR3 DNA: TGTGCCAGCAGCACTCTGGACAGTCGGTCAGGGGGCATTCAGTACTTC.

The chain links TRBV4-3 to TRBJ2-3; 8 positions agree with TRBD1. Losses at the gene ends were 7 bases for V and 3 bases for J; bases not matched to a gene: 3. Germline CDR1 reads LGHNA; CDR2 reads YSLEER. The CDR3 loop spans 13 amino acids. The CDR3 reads CASNNRGTDTQYF. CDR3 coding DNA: TGCGCCAGCAATAACAGGGGGACAGATACGCAGTATTTT.

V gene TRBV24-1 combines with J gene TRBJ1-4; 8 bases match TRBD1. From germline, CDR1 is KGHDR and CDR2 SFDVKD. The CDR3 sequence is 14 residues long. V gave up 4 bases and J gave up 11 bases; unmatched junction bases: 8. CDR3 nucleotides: TGTGCCACCAGTGACCCCCGGACAGGGTACAAACTGTTTTTT. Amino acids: CATSDPRTGYKLFF.

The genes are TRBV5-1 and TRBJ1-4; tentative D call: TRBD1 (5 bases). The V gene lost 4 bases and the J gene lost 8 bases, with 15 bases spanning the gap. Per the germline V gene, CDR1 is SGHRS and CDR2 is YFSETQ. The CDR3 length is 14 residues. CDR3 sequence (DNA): TGCGCCAGCAGCGAGGGGAGAGGAGGCGAAAAACTGTTTTTT. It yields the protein CASSEGRGGEKLFF.

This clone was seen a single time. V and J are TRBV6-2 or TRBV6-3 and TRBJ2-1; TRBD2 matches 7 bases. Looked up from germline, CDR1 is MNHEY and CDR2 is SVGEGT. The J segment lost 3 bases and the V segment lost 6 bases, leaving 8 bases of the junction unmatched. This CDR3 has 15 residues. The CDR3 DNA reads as TGTGCCAGCAGCTCCCCCGAGCGGGACTACAATGAGCAGTTCTTC. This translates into CASSSPERDYNEQFF.